This entry lists 17 T cell receptor beta chains sequenced from one sample in a study of blood T cell repertoires in COVID-19. Produced via immunoSEQ multiplex PCR; TCRdb's table is partial and in-frame only. The sample lists 55,000 to 75,000 clones; about 86% were seen once. The sequencing sample was made of peripheral blood. Every receptor here comes from a human donor in a cohort sampled during active COVID-19.

V and J are TRBV2 and TRBJ2-3; D might be TRBD1 (5 bases). The length of the CDR3 is 14 residues. Germline CDR1 reads SNHLY; CDR2 reads FYNNEI. V lost 4 bases to trimming and J lost 6 bases, with 14 bases between them. The CDR3 nucleotides are TGTGCCAGCAGTGGTCCGGGTGGGGCGGATACGCAGTATTTT. This gives the protein CASSGPGGADTQYF.

The chain links TRBV18 to TRBJ1-3, with a possible D match to TRBD1 (5 bases). V was cut by 3 bases and J by 0 bases, with 12 bases left in between. The CDR3 is 16 amino acids. The V gene's germline CDR1 is KGHSH and CDR2 LQKENI. This chain's CDR3 is CASSPSWGGSGNTIYF. The CDR3 DNA is TGTGCCAGCTCACCCTCCTGGGGGGGCTCTGGAAACACCATATATTTT. Full variable domain (missing parts from reference TRBV18 and TRBJ1-3): NAGVMQNPRHLVRRRGQEARLRCSPMKGHSHVYWYRQLPEEGLKFMVYLQKENIIDESGMPKERFSAEFPKEGPSILRIQQVVRGDSAAYFCASSPSWGGSGNTIYFGEGSWLTVV.

This clone was observed once. The CDR3 coding sequence is TGTGCCAGCTCACGGGGACAGGGCGCGAACACCGGGGAGCTGTTTTTT. Protein product: CASSRGQGANTGELFF. This sequence joins TRBV18 and TRBJ2-2; 9 bases agree with TRBD1. Germline assignment: CDR1 KGHSH and CDR2 LQKENI. After removal of 4 bases from V and 0 bases from J, the junction contained 3 bases not matched to a gene. The CDR3 covers 16 residues. The full variable domain, in which reference TRBV18 and TRBJ2-2 provide the parts outside the CDR3, is NAGVMQNPRHLVRRRGQEARLRCSPMKGHSHVYWYRQLPEEGLKFMVYLQKENIIDESGMPKERFSAEFPKEGPSILRIQQVVRGDSAAYFCASSRGQGANTGELFFGEGSRLTVL.

The V call is TRBV2, the J call TRBJ1-2; no clear D. Germline V gene lookup returns CDR1 SNHLY and CDR2 FYNNEI. The CDR3 is made up of 14 amino acids. Trimming shortened V by 5 bases and J by 3 bases, and 13 bases separated the two germline ends. CDR3 region: CASSPTPEDYGYTF. The CDR3 DNA reads as TGTGCCAGCAGTCCGACCCCGGAGGACTATGGCTACACCTTC.

V and J are TRBV10-3 and TRBJ2-7, with TRBD1 identical over 8 bases. The J segment lost 3 bases and the V segment lost 4 bases, leaving 8 bases of the junction unmatched. Germline CDR1 and CDR2: ENHRY and SYGVKD. This CDR3 has 15 amino acids. The CDR3 protein is CAISGTTDRDYEQYF. The CDR3 DNA reads as TGTGCCATCAGTGGAACGACGGACAGGGACTACGAGCAGTACTTC.

The V and J genes are TRBV18 and TRBJ1-1; D possibly corresponds to TRBD1 (5 bases). CDR3 length equals 14 residues. Germline V gives CDR1 KGHSH, CDR2 LQKENI. With 2 bases removed from V and 1 base from J, the gap between germline ends came to 8 bases. The CDR3 loop reads CASSPIGGNTEAFF. The CDR3 DNA reads as TGTGCCAGCTCACCAATCGGGGGGAACACTGAAGCTTTCTTT.

The chain combines TRBV18 with TRBJ2-7; the D gene is possibly TRBD1 (6 bases). CDR1 is KGHSH, CDR2 LQKENI, per germline. The CDR3 consists of 15 residues. Trimming took 6 bases from V and 1 from J, leaving 16 bases between them. The CDR3 region is CASSPRQVLSYEQYF. In DNA form, the CDR3 reads TGTGCCAGCTCCCCCCGACAGGTCCTGTCCTACGAGCAGTACTTC. Full variable domain (rest looked up from reference TRBV18 and TRBJ2-7): NAGVMQNPRHLVRRRGQEARLRCSPMKGHSHVYWYRQLPEEGLKFMVYLQKENIIDESGMPKERFSAEFPKEGPSILRIQQVVRGDSAAYFCASSPRQVLSYEQYFGPGTRLTVT.

This clone appeared a single time. One junction end disagrees with the germline gene, perhaps due to a read error. The chain couples TRBV7-7 to TRBJ1-3, with a weak D call TRBD1 (5 bases). From germline, CDR1 is SSHAT and CDR2 FNYEAQ (reference sequence). CDR3 length: 16 residues. CDR3 region: CASSSRRGRAGNTIYF. CDR3 bases: TGTGCTAGCAGCTCCCGGCGTGGCAGGGCTGGAAACACCATATATTTT.

This clone was detected once. This chain joins TRBV29-1 and TRBJ2-1, with 15 nucleotides matching TRBD2. Germline V CDR1 and CDR2: SQVTM, ANQGSEA. This CDR3 comprises 14 residues. The V segment lost 5 bases and the J segment 9 bases; nucleotides outside the gene matches: 5. CDR3 nucleotide sequence: TGCAGCGTTCGGACTAGCGGGGGGGCCGGTGAGCAGTTCTTC. Translation gives CSVRTSGGAGEQFF.

V is TRBV6-5 and J is TRBJ1-2; 8 bases are shared with TRBD1. CDR1 and CDR2 (germline): MNHEY, SVGAGI. V shed 6 bases and J 2 bases; nucleotides not matched to a gene: 5. CDR3 length: 14 amino acids. CDR3 sequence: CASRNRQGNYGYTF. The CDR3 DNA reads as TGTGCCAGCAGAAACCGACAGGGGAACTATGGCTACACCTTC.

The rearrangement uses TRBV5-1 and TRBJ2-2; 8 bases fit TRBD1. The germline V gene has CDR1 SGHRS and CDR2 YFSETQ. The CDR3 spans 15 residues. V lost 4 bases and J lost 1; bases outside the gene matches: 3. CDR3 DNA sequence: TGCGCCAGCAGCCCCGGGACAGGGAACACCGGGGAGCTGTTTTTT. It yields the protein CASSPGTGNTGELFF.

This clone has more than one count but fewer than ten. The chain recombines TRBV5-1 with TRBJ1-2; the D gene is possibly TRBD1 (6 bases). From germline, CDR1 is SGHRS and CDR2 YFSETQ. The ends were cut back, 0 bases at V and 6 bases at J, with 12 bases in the middle. The CDR3 totals 14 residues. The CDR3 DNA is TGCGCCAGCAGCTTGGGGGGGCTGGAGGATGGCTACACCTTC. It codes for CASSLGGLEDGYTF.

This chain connects TRBV5-1 to TRBJ2-5; 7 bases match TRBD1. The CDR3 runs 16 residues. V trimming: 0 bases; J trimming: 4 bases; junction bases outside the gene matches: 9. Germline CDR1 reads SGHRS; CDR2 reads YFSETQ. Written as DNA, the CDR3 is TGCGCCAGCAGCTTGGAAGGACAGGCTGCCAGAGAGACCCAGTACTTC. It is translated as CASSLEGQAARETQYF. Drawing the rest from reference TRBV5-1 and TRBJ2-5, the complete variable domain is KAGVTQTPRYLIKTRGQQVTLSCSPISGHRSVSWYQQTPGQGLQFLFEYFSETQRNKGNFPGRFSGRQFSNSRSEMNVSTLELGDSALYLCASSLEGQAARETQYFGPGTRLLVL.

This chain uses TRBV5-4 with TRBJ2-5; a weak D match, TRBD2 (5 bases). The CDR3 is made up of 14 amino acids. Trimming shortened V by 0 bases and J by 1 base, and 7 bases separated the two germline ends. Per germline, CDR1 SGHNT and CDR2 YYREEE (reference sequence). CDR3: CASSLESGQETQYF. The CDR3 DNA sequence: TGTGCCAGCAGCTTGGAGAGCGGCCAAGAGACCCAGTACTTC.

The V and J genes are TRBV14 and TRBJ1-2; 8 bases map to TRBD1. V was pared by 4 bases and J by 7 bases, with 5 bases of the junction left unmatched. The V gene's germline CDR1 is SGHDN and CDR2 FVKESK. CDR3 length: 13 residues. The CDR3 region is CASSRSDRVGYTF. DNA of the CDR3: TGTGCCAGCAGCCGTTCGGACAGGGTTGGCTACACCTTC.

The rearrangement links TRBV5-6 to TRBJ2-7; D remains unclear. This CDR3 is 13 amino acids long. Trimming cost V 0 bases and J 5 bases, with 9 bases left between them. Germline V gene lookup returns CDR1 SGHDT and CDR2 YYEEEE. Here the CDR3 reads CASSLGEFNEQYF. CDR3 coding DNA: TGTGCCAGCAGCTTGGGAGAATTCAACGAGCAGTACTTC.

This chain links TRBV6-5 with TRBJ1-2; perhaps TRBD1 as D (6 bases). From germline, CDR1 is MNHEY and CDR2 SVGAGI. The CDR3 covers 11 residues. CDR3 sequence: CASRGGIGYTF. The DNA for the CDR3 is TGTGCGTCAAGGGGGGGGATTGGCTACACCTTC.